The sequence of this TCR beta chain was determined in a study of blood T cell repertoires in COVID-19. Study information: Sites in the United States, Italy and Spain provided acute and convalescent COVID-19 samples.

The trim removed 4 bases at V and 4 bases at J, leaving 3 bases unmatched. The CDR3 loop spans 14 amino acids. Per the germline V gene, CDR1 is KGHSH and CDR2 is LQKENI. Methods used by the authors: It was from reference gene primer amplification that nucleated cell counts were estimated. Profiled with immunoSEQ multiplex PCR; TCRdb holds only in-frame clones, not every one. The V and J calls and clone size come from that table; D and trimming were worked out from the DNA. The profile covers around 80,000 clones, with 85% to 90% appearing a single time and approximately 5% taken by the ten largest. The chain uses TRBV18 and TRBJ1-3; 8 bases match TRBD1. The receptor was derived from an elderly woman with acute or convalescent COVID-19. The sample comprised peripheral blood. In DNA form, the CDR3 reads TGTGCCAGCTCACAGGGACAGGCGGGAAACACCATATATTTT. Translating gives CASSQGQAGNTIYF.